Below, one T cell receptor (beta chain) is given with its context. What it recognizes is unknown. The table came from immunoSEQ multiplex PCR; TCRdb's copy has only in-frame clones and leaves some out. The sample has about 200,000 clones, approximately 94% seen once; the top ten hold around 1%. The sample comes from a study of T cell responses to AZD1222 COVID-19 vaccine. Notes on the study in general: With two AZD1222 doses given, Spike-specific TCR breadth and depth both rose. A reported finding is that nearly half of spike-specific TCRs target unmutated variant regions.

Here the sequenced sample was peripheral blood, taken 28 days after the second AZD1222 dose. The clonotype comes from an adult who received the AZD1222 COVID-19 vaccine.

The chain's CDR3 is CATSDITTDTQYF. The CDR3 DNA is TGTGCCACCAGTGATATTACCACAGATACGCAGTATTTT. The chain uses TRBV24-1 and TRBJ2-3; D is unresolved. Germline CDR1 KGHDR, CDR2 SFDVKD. This CDR3 is 13 amino acids long. V was trimmed by 3 bases and J by 2 bases, leaving 5 bases between them.